This T cell receptor (beta chain) was recorded in a study of T cell repertoires in ileal Crohn's disease. The time point was: neoterminal ileum biopsy at postoperative endoscopy, about 6 months after surgery. Included were adult ileal or ileocolonic Crohn's patients indicated for ileocolonic resection. Repertoires were generated with immunoSEQ multiplex PCR, while TCRdb's copy carries only in-frame clones and drops some. The sample carries 11,000 or so clones, 80% to 90% recorded once. V was shortened by 6 bases and J by 5 bases, with 19 bases between the two germline ends. The germline V gene encodes CDR1 LGHNA and CDR2 YNFKEQ. There are 15 residues in the CDR3.

The sequence was collected from an adult with Crohn's disease. The genes are TRBV4-2 and TRBJ1-2; no clear D. Sequenced input: ileal tissue. CDR3 DNA: TGTGCCAGCAGGCCGACACCGGGAGCTGGATATGGCTACACCTTC. Translated, it gives CASRPTPGAGYGYTF.